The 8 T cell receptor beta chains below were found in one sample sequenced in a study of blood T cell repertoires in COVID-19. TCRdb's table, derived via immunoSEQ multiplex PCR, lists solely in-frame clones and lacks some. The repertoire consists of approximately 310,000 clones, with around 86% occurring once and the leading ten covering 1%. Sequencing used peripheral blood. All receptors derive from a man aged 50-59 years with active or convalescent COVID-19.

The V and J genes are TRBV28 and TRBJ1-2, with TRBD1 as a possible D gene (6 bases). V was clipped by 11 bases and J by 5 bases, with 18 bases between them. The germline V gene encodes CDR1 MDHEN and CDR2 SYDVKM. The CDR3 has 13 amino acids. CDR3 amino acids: CAVKRDTLYGYTF. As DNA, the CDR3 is TGTGCCGTAAAAAGGGACACCCTTTATGGCTACACCTTC.

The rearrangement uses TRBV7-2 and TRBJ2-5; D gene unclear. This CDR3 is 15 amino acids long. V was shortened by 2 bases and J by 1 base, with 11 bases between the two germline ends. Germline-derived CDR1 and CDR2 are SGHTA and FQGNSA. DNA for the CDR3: TGTGCCAGCAGCTTATTGACCGGGTTCCAAGAGACCCAGTACTTC. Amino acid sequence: CASSLLTGFQETQYF.

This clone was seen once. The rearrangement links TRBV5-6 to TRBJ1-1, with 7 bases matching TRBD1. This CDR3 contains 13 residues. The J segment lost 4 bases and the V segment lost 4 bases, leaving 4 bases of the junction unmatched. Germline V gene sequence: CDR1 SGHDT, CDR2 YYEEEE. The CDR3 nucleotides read TGTGCCAGCAGCGCGGGACAGCTCACTGAAGCTTTCTTT. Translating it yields CASSAGQLTEAFF. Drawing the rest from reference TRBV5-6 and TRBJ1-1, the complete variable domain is DAGVTQSPTHLIKTRGQQVTLRCSPKSGHDTVSWYQQALGQGPQFIFQYYEEEERQRGNFPDRFSGHQFPNYSSELNVNALLLGDSALYLCASSAGQLTEAFFGQGTRLTVV.

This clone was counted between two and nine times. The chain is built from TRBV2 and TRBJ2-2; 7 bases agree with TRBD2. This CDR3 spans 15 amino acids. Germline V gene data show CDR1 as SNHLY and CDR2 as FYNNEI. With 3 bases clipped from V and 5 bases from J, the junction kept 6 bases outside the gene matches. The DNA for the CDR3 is TGTGCCAGCAGTGATACCAGCGGGAATACCGGGGAGCTGTTTTTT. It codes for CASSDTSGNTGELFF.

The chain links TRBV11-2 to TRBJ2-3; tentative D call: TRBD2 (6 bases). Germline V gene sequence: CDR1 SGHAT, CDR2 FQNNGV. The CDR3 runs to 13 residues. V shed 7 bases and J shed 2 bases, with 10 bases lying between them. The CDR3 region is CASTRGYTDTQYF. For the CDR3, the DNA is TGTGCCAGCACGCGGGGATACACAGATACGCAGTATTTT.

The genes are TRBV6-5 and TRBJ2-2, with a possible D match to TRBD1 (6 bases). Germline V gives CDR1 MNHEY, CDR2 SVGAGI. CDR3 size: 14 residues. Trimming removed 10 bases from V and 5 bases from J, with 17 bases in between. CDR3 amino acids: CAIVRGSRTGELFF. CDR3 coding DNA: TGTGCCATAGTGAGGGGGTCTCGGACCGGGGAGCTGTTTTTT.

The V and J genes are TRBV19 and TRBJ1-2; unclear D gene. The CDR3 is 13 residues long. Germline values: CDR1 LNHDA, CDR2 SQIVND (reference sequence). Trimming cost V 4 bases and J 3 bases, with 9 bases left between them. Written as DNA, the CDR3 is TGTGCCAGTAGTACGGACGGGGACTATGGCTACACCTTC. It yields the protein CASSTDGDYGYTF.

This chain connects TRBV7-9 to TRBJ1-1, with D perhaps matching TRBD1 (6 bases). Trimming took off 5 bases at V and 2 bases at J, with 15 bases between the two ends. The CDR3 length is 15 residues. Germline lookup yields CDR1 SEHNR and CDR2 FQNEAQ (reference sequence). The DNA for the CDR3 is TGTGCCAGCAGCCACCCCCGGACAGTAAACACTGAAGCTTTCTTT. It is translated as CASSHPRTVNTEAFF. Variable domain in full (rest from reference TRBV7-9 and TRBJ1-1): DTGVSQNPRHKITKRGQNVTFRCDPISEHNRLYWYRQTLGQGPEFLTYFQNEAQLEKSRLLSDRFSAERPKGSFSTLEIQRTEQGDSAMYLCASSHPRTVNTEAFFGQGTRLTVV.